The 10 T cell receptor beta chains below come from one sample, sequenced in a study of blood T cell repertoires in COVID-19. Data came from immunoSEQ multiplex PCR; TCRdb stores just in-frame clones and leaves some out. The sample has about 250,000 clones, about four fifths seen once. The material sequenced was PBMCs or T cells enriched from blood (not recorded which). The receptors were gathered from a man aged 35 to 55 who had been exposed to COVID-19.

This sequence joins TRBV30 and TRBJ1-1; D possibly corresponds to TRBD1 (5 bases). Deletions cut 2 bases from V and 2 bases from J, with 9 bases between. CDR1 and CDR2 from the germline V gene are GTSNPN and SVGIG (reference sequence). The CDR3 runs 13 residues. The CDR3 sequence: CAWSRQKNTEAFF. CDR3 DNA sequence: TGTGCCTGGAGTCGACAGAAAAACACTGAAGCTTTCTTT.

DNA of the CDR3: TGCAGCGTTGGGGGGGATTACGAGCAGTACTTC. It codes for CSVGGDYEQYF. The chain recombines TRBV29-1 with TRBJ2-7, with a possible D match to TRBD2 (6 bases). The CDR3 totals 11 residues. In germline, CDR1 is SQVTM, CDR2 ANQGSEA. Trimming pared 4 bases from V and 4 bases from J, leaving 8 bases between.

The chain is built from TRBV5-1 and TRBJ1-1; 10 positions agree with TRBD1. The CDR3 extends over 15 amino acids. In germline, CDR1 is SGHRS, CDR2 YFSETQ. With V trimmed by 7 bases and J by 1 base, 7 bases remained unmatched. The CDR3 loop is CASLRDRGGNTEAFF. As DNA, the CDR3 is TGCGCCAGCCTCCGGGACAGGGGTGGGAACACTGAAGCTTTCTTT. The complete variable domain, with remaining parts taken from reference TRBV5-1 and TRBJ1-1, reads KAGVTQTPRYLIKTRGQQVTLSCSPISGHRSVSWYQQTPGQGLQFLFEYFSETQRNKGNFPGRFSGRQFSNSRSEMNVSTLELGDSALYLCASLRDRGGNTEAFFGQGTRLTVV.

V gene TRBV25-1 combines with J gene TRBJ1-6; unclear D gene. Trimming left V 3 bases short and J 6 bases short, with 15 bases between. Germline CDR1 reads MGHDK; CDR2 reads SYGVNS. The CDR3 is made up of 16 amino acids. CDR3 in DNA: TGTGCCAGCAGTGACGGACCAAGAGGGCCTAATTCACCCCTCCACTTT. Residues: CASSDGPRGPNSPLHF. Complete variable domain (other parts from reference TRBV25-1 and TRBJ1-6): EADIYQTPRYLVIGTGKKITLECSQTMGHDKMYWYQQDPGMELHLIHYSYGVNSTEKGDLSSESTVSRIRTEHFPLTLESARPSHTSQYLCASSDGPRGPNSPLHFGNGTRLTVT.

The gene calls are TRBV2 and TRBJ2-2; possibly TRBD2 for D (5 bases). CDR1 is SNHLY and CDR2 is FYNNEI in the germline V gene. The CDR3 consists of 12 residues. V was shortened by 8 bases and J by 4 bases, with 8 bases between the two germline ends. CDR3 nucleotide sequence: TGTGCCAGCCGGGAAAGCACCGGGGAGCTGTTTTTT. The encoded protein is CASRESTGELFF.

The genes are TRBV27 and TRBJ2-5, with D tentatively TRBD1 (6 bases). This CDR3 has 14 residues. V dropped 1 base and J dropped 5 bases, with 11 bases sitting between them. In germline, CDR1 is MNHEY, CDR2 SMNVEV (reference sequence). The chain's CDR3 is CASSLLGAGETQYF. CDR3 nucleotides: TGTGCCAGCAGTTTATTGGGGGCTGGGGAGACCCAGTACTTC.

V and J are TRBV7-3 and TRBJ1-1, with D possibly being TRBD1 (6 bases). The V gene lost 8 bases and the J gene lost 9 bases, with 22 bases spanning the gap. Germline V gene data show CDR1 as SGHTA and CDR2 as FQGTGA. CDR3 length: 14 residues. The CDR3 coding sequence is TGTGCCAGCTCCCCAAGCCCGGACAGCAATCAAGCTTTCTTT. Translation gives CASSPSPDSNQAFF.

This clone appeared once. CDR3 loop: CAISESMVAGGNTIYF. The CDR3 nucleotides read TGTGCCATCAGTGAGTCGATGGTGGCAGGGGGAAACACCATATATTTT. The chain has TRBV10-3 and TRBJ1-3; D is perhaps TRBD1 (5 bases). The CDR3 is 16 amino acids. The germline CDR1 and CDR2 sequences are ENHRY and SYGVKD. Trimming pared 0 bases from V and 4 bases from J, leaving 13 bases between.

The chain carries TRBV11-2 and TRBJ2-3; 11 bases are shared with TRBD1. There are 16 residues in the CDR3. Germline V lookup: CDR1 SGHAT, CDR2 FQNNGV. V lost 5 bases to trimming and J lost 4 bases; unmatched junction nucleotides: 8. In DNA form, the CDR3 reads TGTGCCAGCAGCCGCAGTCCGGGACAGGGGGCAGATACGCAGTATTTT. Its protein product is CASSRSPGQGADTQYF.

There are a few counts of this clone. The rearrangement joins TRBV4-2 to TRBJ2-7, with D perhaps matching TRBD2 (6 bases). Germline assignment: CDR1 LGHNA and CDR2 YNFKEQ. The V gene lost 3 bases and the J gene lost 4 bases, with 16 bases spanning the gap. The CDR3 has 15 residues. CDR3 in amino acids: CASSQERLGRYEQYF. CDR3 nucleotides: TGTGCCAGCAGCCAGGAGAGACTAGGCCGATACGAGCAGTACTTC.